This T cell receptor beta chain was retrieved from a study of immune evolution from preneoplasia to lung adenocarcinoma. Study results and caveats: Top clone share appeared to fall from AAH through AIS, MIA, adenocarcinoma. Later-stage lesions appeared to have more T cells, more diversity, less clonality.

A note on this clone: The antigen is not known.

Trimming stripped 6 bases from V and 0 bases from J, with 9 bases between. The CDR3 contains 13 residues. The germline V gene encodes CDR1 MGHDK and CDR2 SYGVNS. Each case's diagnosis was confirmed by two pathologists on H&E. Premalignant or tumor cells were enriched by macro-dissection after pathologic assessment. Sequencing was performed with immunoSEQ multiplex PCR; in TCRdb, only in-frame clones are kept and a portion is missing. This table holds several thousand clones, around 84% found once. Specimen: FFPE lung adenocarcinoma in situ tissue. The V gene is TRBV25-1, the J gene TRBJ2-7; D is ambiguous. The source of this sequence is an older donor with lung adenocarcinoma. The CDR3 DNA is TGTGCCAGCAGCCCCGGTAGCTCCTACGAGCAGTACTTC. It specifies CASSPGSSYEQYF.